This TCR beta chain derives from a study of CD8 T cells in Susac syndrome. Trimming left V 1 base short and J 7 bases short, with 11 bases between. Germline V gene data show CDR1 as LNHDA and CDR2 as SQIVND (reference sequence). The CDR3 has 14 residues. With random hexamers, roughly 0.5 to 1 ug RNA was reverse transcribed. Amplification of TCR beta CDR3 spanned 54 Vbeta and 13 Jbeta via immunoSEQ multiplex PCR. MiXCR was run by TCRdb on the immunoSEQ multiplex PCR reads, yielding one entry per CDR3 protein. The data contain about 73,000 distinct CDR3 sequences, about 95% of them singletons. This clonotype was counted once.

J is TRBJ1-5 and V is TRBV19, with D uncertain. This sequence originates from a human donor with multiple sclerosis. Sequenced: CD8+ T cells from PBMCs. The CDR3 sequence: CASSIGPGVQPQHF. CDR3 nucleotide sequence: TGTGCCAGTAGTATAGGTCCCGGCGTGCAGCCCCAGCATTTT.